The T cell receptor (beta chain) under discussion was sequenced for a study of T cell repertoires in aging, cancer and after chemotherapy. Study at large: Clear clonal overlap appeared across healthy donor samples taken over several months to years.

This clonotype appeared a single time. The antigen is not known. One junction end disagrees with the germline gene, perhaps due to a read error. TRB rearrangements spanning V, D and J were amplified using mixed TRB-A/B primers. TCRdb re-called the multiplex PCR reads with MiXCR, one entry per CDR3 protein. The sample consists of some 10,000 distinct CDR3 sequences, more than 25% of them appearing once. Peripheral blood genomic DNA, not sorted cells or RNA, was the template. Broader study findings: Compared with age-matched healthy donors, untreated hematological or solid cancer patients showed higher blood TCR clonality. The repertoire data cannot show anything about immunological memory following chemotherapy. Median generation probability rose over the chemotherapy interval in each cancer cohort, suggesting rebound thymic output.

The clonotype comes from a human donor in good health. The sequenced sample was blood.

In DNA form, the CDR3 reads TGTGGCTGGAGCCTATGGACAGGGAACGAGCAGTACTTC. Protein sequence: CGWSLWTGNEQYF. V usage is TRBV30 and J usage is TRBJ2-7, with 8 bases fitting TRBD1. Germline CDR1 and CDR2: GTSNPN and SVGIG (reference sequence). The CDR3 is 13 amino acids.